Below, one TCR beta chain is given with its context. Its antigen is unidentified. Germline V gene data show CDR1 as MNHNS and CDR2 as SASEGT. The CDR3 extends over 16 amino acids. V was clipped by 2 bases and J by 0 bases, with 11 bases between them. This record comes from a study of cytomegalovirus exposure and HLA in healthy donors. Generated by immunoSEQ multiplex PCR, the TCRdb table keeps only in-frame clones and is missing some. The sample records fewer than 250,000 clones, 75% to 90% being singletons. The donors were members of the validation cohort, which comprised roughly 120 subjects and was separate from the first cohort of 666 subjects. Overall study findings and caveats: The listing of 160 or so TCR beta chains classed them as cytomegalovirus-associated. The classifier reportedly diagnosed cytomegalovirus status with high sensitivity and specificity. Rarity held for most TCR sequences, but there were some public TCRs that occurred in many donors.

The source material was PBMCs. This chain uses TRBV6-1 with TRBJ1-5; no reliable D call. The TCR sequence derives from a woman between 25 and 40 years old in good health and CMV-seropositive. The CDR3 nucleotides read TGTGCCAGCAGTGAATTAGGCGGAAATAGCAATCAGCCCCAGCATTTT. It encodes CASSELGGNSNQPQHF.